Listed here are 2 T cell receptor beta chains from one sample, sequenced in a study of cytomegalovirus exposure and HLA in healthy donors. PCR employed 60 Vbeta and 13 Jbeta primers. Here immunoSEQ multiplex PCR was the method, and the copy in TCRdb shows in-frame clones only, minus some. The repertoire includes 90,000 to 150,000 clones, 80% of them detected once, and more than 0.2% sits in the top ten. The sample was PBMCs. Receptors originate from a man between 45 and 60 years old in good health and CMV-seronegative.

The CDR3 nucleotides read TGTGCCAGCAGTGATAGGGGCATAGGTGGCTACACCTTC. It codes for CASSDRGIGGYTF. The chain uses TRBV25-1 and TRBJ1-2; D is perhaps TRBD1 (5 bases). The CDR3 is 13 amino acids. V lost 3 bases to trimming and J lost 7 bases, with 12 bases between them. The germline V gene has CDR1 MGHDK and CDR2 SYGVNS.

V usage is TRBV5-5 and J usage is TRBJ1-5, with D unresolved. The CDR3 loop spans 13 amino acids. Germline lookup yields CDR1 SGHKS and CDR2 YYEKEE (reference sequence). V lost 4 bases and J 5 bases, leaving 10 bases between the germline ends. CDR3 region: CASSPGNDQPQHF. The DNA of the CDR3 is TGTGCCAGCAGCCCGGGGAATGATCAGCCCCAGCATTTT.